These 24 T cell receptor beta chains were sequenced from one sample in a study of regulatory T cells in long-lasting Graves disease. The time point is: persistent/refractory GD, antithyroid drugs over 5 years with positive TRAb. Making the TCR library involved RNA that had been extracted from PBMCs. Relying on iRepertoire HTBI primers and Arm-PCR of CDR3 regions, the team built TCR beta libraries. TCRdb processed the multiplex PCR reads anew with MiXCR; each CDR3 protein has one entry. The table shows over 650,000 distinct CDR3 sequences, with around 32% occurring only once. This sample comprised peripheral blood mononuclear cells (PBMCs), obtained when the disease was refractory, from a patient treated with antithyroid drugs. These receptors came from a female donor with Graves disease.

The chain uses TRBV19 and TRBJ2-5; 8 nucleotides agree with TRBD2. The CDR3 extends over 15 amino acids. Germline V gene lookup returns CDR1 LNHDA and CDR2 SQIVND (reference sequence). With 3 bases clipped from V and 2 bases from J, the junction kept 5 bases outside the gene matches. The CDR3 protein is CASSITGTRQETQYF. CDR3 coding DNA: TGTGCCAGTAGTATTACCGGGACTAGGCAAGAGACCCAGTACTTC.

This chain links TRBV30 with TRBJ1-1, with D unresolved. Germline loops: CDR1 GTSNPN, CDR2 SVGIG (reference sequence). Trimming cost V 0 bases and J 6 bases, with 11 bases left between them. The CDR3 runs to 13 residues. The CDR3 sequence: CAWSVHGDAEAFF. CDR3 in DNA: TGTGCCTGGAGTGTACATGGTGACGCTGAAGCTTTCTTT.

The CDR3 nucleotides read TGCAGTGCTAGTGCCGCCTCTGGGGACTGGGCTTTCTTT. The encoded protein is CSASAASGDWAFF. This chain uses TRBV20-1 with TRBJ1-1, with D perhaps matching TRBD1 (5 bases). Germline V CDR1 and CDR2: DFQATT, SNEGSKA (reference sequence). Trimming pared 3 bases from V and 11 bases from J, leaving 19 bases between. The CDR3 consists of 13 residues.

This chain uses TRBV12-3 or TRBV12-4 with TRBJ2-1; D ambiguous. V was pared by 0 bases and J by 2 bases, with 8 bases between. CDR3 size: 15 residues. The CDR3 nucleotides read TGTGCCAGCAGTTTAGCCAAACTGGCCTACAATGAGCAGTTCTTC. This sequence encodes CASSLAKLAYNEQFF.

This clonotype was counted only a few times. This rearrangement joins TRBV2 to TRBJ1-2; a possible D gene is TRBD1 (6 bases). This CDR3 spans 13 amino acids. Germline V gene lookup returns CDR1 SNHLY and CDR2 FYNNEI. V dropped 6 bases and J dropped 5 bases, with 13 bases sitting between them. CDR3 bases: TGTGCCAGCAGGGAGGGGCAGGGGTATGGCTACACCTTC. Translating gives CASREGQGYGYTF.

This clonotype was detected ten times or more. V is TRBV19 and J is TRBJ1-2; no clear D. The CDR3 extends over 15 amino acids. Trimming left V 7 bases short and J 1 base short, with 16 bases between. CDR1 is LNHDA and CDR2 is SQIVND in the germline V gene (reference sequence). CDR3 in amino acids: CASTTTLEGNYGYTF. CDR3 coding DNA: TGTGCCAGTACTACGACGTTGGAGGGTAACTATGGCTACACCTTC.

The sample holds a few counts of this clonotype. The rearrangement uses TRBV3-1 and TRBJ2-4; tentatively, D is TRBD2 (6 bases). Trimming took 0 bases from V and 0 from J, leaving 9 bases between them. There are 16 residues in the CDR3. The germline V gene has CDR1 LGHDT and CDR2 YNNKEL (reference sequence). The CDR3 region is CASSQEGTLAKNIQYF. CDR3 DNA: TGTGCCAGCAGCCAAGAGGGGACTCTAGCCAAAAACATTCAGTACTTC.

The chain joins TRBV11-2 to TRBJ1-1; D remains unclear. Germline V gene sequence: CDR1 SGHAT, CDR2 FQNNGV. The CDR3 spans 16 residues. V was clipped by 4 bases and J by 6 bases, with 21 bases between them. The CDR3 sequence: CASSSQRMRNGAEAFF. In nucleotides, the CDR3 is TGTGCCAGCAGCTCCCAGAGGATGAGGAATGGCGCTGAAGCTTTCTTT.

CDR3 amino acids: CSVEERQGGYGYTF. CDR3 in DNA: TGCAGCGTTGAAGAACGACAGGGTGGCTATGGCTACACCTTC. The rearrangement uses TRBV29-1 and TRBJ1-2; 7 positions agree with TRBD1. This CDR3 is built from 14 residues. The V gene end was trimmed by 0 bases and the J gene end by 4 bases; junction bases not matched to a gene: 5. Germline V gives CDR1 SQVTM, CDR2 ANQGSEA.

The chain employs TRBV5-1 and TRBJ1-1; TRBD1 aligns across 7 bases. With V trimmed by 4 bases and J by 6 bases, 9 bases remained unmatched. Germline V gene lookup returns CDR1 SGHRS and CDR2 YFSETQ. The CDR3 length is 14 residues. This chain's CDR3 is CASSRQTGEAEAFF. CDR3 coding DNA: TGCGCCAGCAGCAGACAAACAGGGGAAGCTGAAGCTTTCTTT. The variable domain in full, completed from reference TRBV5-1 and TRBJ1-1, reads KAGVTQTPRYLIKTRGQQVTLSCSPISGHRSVSWYQQTPGQGLQFLFEYFSETQRNKGNFPGRFSGRQFSNSRSEMNVSTLELGDSALYLCASSRQTGEAEAFFGQGTRLTVV.

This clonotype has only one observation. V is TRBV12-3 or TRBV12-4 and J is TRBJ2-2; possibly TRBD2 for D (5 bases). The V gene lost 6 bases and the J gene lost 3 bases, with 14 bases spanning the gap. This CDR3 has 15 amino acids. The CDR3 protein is CASSDPGGHTGELFF. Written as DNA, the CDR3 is TGTGCCAGCAGCGACCCTGGAGGTCACACCGGGGAGCTGTTTTTT.

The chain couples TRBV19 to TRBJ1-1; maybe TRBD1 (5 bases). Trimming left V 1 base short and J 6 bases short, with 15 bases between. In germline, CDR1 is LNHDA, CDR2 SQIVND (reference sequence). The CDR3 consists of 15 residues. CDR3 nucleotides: TGTGCCAGTAGTATAGGGGGCCGGCAGGAATCTGAAGCTTTCTTT. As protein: CASSIGGRQESEAFF. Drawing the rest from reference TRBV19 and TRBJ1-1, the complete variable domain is DGGITQSPKYLFRKEGQNVTLSCEQNLNHDAMYWYRQDPGQGLRLIYYSQIVNDFQKGDIAEGYSVSREKKESFPLTVTSAQKNPTAFYLCASSIGGRQESEAFFGQGTRLTVV.

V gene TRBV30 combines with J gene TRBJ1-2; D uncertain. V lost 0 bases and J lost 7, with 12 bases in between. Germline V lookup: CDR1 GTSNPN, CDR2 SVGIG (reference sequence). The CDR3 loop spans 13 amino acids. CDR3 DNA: TGTGCCTGGAGTGTCGAGAGGGCGTTTGGCTACACCTTC. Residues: CAWSVERAFGYTF.

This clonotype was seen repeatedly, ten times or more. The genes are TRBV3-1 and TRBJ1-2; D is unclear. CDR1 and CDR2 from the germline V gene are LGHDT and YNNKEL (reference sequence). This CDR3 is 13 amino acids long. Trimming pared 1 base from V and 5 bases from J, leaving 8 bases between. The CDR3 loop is CASSQVEQYGYTF. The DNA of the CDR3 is TGTGCCAGCAGCCAAGTGGAACAGTATGGCTACACCTTC.

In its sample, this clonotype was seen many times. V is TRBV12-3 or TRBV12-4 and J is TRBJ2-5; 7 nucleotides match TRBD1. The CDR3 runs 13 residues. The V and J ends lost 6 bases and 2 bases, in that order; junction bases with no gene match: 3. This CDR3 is CASSRGQQETQYF. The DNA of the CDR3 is TGTGCCAGCAGCCGGGGACAGCAAGAGACCCAGTACTTC.

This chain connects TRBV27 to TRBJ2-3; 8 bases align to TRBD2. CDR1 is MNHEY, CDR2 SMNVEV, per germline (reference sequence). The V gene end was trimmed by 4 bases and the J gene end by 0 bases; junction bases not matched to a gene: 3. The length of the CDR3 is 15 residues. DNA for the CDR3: TGTGCCAGCAGTTCTCCTAGCGGGAGCACAGATACGCAGTATTTT. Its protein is CASSSPSGSTDTQYF.

This chain's CDR3 is CSVVALGRENGYTF. CDR3 DNA sequence: TGCAGCGTTGTGGCCCTCGGGCGCGAGAATGGCTACACCTTC. This chain uses TRBV29-1 with TRBJ1-2; D not certain. The CDR3 consists of 14 residues. Trimming shortened V by 4 bases and J by 6 bases, and 18 bases separated the two germline ends. Germline V gene data show CDR1 as SQVTM and CDR2 as ANQGSEA.

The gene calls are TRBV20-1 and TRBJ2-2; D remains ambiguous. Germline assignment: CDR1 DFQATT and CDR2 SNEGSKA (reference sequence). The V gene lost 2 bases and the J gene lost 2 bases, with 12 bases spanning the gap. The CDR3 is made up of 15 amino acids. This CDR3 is CSARSRLFNTGELFF. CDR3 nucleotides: TGCAGTGCTAGATCCAGATTGTTCAACACCGGGGAGCTGTTTTTT.

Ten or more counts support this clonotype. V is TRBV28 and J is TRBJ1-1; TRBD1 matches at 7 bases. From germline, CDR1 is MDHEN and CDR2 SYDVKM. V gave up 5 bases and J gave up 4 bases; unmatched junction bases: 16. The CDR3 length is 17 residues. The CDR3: CASSSDRDGVPTTEAFF. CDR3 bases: TGTGCCAGCAGTAGCGACAGGGACGGGGTTCCAACCACTGAAGCTTTCTTT.

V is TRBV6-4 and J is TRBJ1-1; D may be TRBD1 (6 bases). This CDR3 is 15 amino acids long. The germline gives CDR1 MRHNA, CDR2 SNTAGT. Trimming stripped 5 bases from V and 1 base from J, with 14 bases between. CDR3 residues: CASSYADSGNTEAFF. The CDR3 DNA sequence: TGTGCCAGCAGTTACGCGGACAGCGGGAACACTGAAGCTTTCTTT.

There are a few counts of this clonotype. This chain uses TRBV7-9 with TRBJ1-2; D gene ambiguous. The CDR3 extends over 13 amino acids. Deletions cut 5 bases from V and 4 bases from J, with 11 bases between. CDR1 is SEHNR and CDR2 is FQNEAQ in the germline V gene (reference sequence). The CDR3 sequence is CASSPMLSYGYTF. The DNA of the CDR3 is TGTGCCAGCAGCCCAATGTTGTCCTATGGCTACACCTTC.

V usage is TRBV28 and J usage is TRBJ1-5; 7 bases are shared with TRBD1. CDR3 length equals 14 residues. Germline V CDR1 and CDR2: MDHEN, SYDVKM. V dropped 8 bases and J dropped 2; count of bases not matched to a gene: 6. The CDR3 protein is CASHRGSGNQPQHF. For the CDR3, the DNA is TGTGCCAGCCACAGGGGTTCGGGCAATCAGCCCCAGCATTTT.

The CDR3 bases are TGTGCCAGCAACCCGGGACTAGCGGGAGTCCATGAGCAGTTCTTC. Its translation is CASNPGLAGVHEQFF. V is TRBV6-1 and J is TRBJ2-1; 14 nucleotides match TRBD2. The length of the CDR3 is 15 residues. Looked up from germline, CDR1 is MNHNS and CDR2 is SASEGT. J gave up 8 bases and V 7 bases, and 7 bases lay outside the gene matches.

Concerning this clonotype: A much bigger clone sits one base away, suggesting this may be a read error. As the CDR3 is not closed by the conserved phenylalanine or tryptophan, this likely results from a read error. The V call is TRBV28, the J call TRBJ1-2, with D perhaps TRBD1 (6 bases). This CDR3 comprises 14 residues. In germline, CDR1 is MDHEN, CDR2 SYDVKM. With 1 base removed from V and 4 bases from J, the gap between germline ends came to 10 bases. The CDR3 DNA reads TGTGCCAGCAGTTTATTGGGGGCCGGCTATGGCTACACCTCC. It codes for CASSLLGAGYGYTS.